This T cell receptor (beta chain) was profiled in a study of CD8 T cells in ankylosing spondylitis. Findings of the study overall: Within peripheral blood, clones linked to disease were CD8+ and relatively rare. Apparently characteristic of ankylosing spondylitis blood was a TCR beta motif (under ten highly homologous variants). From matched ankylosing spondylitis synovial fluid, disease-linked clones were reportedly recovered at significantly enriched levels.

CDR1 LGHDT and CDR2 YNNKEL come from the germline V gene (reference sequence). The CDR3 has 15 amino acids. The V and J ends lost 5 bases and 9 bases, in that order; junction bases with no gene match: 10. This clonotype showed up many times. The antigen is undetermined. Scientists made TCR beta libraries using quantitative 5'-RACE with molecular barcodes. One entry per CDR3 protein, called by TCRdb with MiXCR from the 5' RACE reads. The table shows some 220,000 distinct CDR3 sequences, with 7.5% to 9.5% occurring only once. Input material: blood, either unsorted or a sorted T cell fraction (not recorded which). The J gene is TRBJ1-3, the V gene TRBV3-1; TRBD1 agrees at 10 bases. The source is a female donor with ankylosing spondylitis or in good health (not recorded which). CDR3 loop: CASSDYGTGVVTIYF. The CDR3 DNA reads TGTGCCAGCAGCGATTACGGGACAGGGGTCGTCACCATATATTTT.